This T cell receptor beta chain was found in a study of blood T cell repertoires in COVID-19. This clone was seen more than once but under ten times. Seattle cases were enrolled at active infection and followed longitudinally. Measured with immunoSEQ multiplex PCR; TCRdb has only the in-frame clones, and not every one. Altogether 95,000 to 150,000 clones are present, around 85% being singletons, with the ten largest covering 3.2%. V gave up 3 bases and J gave up 2 bases, with 7 bases separating them. Germline V gene lookup returns CDR1 LGHNA and CDR2 YNFKEQ. The CDR3 sequence is 14 residues long. The TCR originated in a woman over 75 with COVID-19, enrolled during active disease. The specimen was peripheral blood. The chain carries TRBV4-2 and TRBJ1-4; weak D call: TRBD1 (6 bases). The CDR3 reads CASSQDSTNEKLFF. The CDR3 DNA sequence: TGTGCCAGCAGCCAGGACAGTACTAATGAAAAACTGTTTTTT.